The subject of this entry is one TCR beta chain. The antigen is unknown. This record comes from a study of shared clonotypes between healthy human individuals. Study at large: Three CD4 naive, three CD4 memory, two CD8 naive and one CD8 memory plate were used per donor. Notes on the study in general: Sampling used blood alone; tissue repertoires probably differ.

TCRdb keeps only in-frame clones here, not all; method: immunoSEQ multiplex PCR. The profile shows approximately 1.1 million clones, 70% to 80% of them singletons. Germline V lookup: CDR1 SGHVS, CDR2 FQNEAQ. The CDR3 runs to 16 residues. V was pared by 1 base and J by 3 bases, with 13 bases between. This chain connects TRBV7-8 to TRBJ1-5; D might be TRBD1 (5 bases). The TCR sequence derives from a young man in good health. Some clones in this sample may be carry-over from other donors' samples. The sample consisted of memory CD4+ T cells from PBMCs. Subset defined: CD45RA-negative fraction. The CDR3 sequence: CASSLVGGGLNQPQHF. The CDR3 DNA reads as TGTGCCAGCAGCTTAGTGGGGGGTGGGCTCAATCAGCCCCAGCATTTT. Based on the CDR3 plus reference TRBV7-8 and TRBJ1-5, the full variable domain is GAGVSQSPRYKVAKRGQDVALRCDPISGHVSLFWYQQALGQGPEFLTYFQNEAQLDKSGLPSDRFFAERPEGSVSTLKIQRTQQEDSAVYLCASSLVGGGLNQPQHFGDGTRLSIL.